The T cell receptor (beta chain) under discussion was sequenced for a study of T cell repertoires in cytomegalovirus infection. Study-level information: Through public TCR beta signatures, both CMV infection and matching HLA type were indicated. Broader study findings: The ex vivo response showed dominance by HLA-C-restricted CMV-specific TCR beta clonotypes. Summed frequency of public TCR beta families distinguished CMV carriers with the relevant HLA.

TCRdb reprocessed the reads via MiXCR and lists one record per CDR3 protein. Here the sample spans about 80,000 distinct CDR3 sequences, more than 3.5% being singletons. This clonotype came up many times. Its specificity is not known. The germline V and J ends were trimmed by 3 bases and 7 bases, with 12 bases remaining between them. This CDR3 contains 13 residues. The V gene's germline CDR1 is SGHTA and CDR2 FQGNSA. The source of this sequence is a human donor in good health (CMV status not recorded). Some clones in this sample may be carry-over from other donors' samples. The sequenced sample was PBMCs. V gene TRBV7-2 combines with J gene TRBJ1-2, with D perhaps matching TRBD1 (5 bases). DNA of the CDR3: TGTGCCAGCAGCTTCCCACAGGCTGGTGGCTACACCTTC. It codes for CASSFPQAGGYTF.